This TCR beta chain was recorded in a study of blood T cell repertoires in COVID-19. Study at large: Sources were T cells, B-cell-depleted T cells, or PBMCs; the material itself was cDNA or gDNA.

V was shortened by 4 bases and J by 12 bases, with 17 bases between the two germline ends. There are 13 residues in the CDR3. CDR1 is SGHTS and CDR2 is YDEGEE in the germline V gene. Assay used: immunoSEQ multiplex PCR; TCRdb lists only in-frame clones, some missing. This repertoire shows roughly 230,000 clones, around 81% found once; its top ten account for 5.5% to 8%. Material: peripheral blood. The chain uses TRBV5-8 and TRBJ2-1, with D possibly being TRBD2 (6 bases). The receptor was derived from an older woman with active or convalescent COVID-19. The CDR3: CASSTRLEPLQFF. In nucleotides, the CDR3 is TGTGCCAGCAGCACCCGACTAGAACCTCTGCAGTTCTTC.